This T cell receptor beta chain was sequenced during a study of cytomegalovirus exposure and HLA in healthy donors. General study findings and limits: Cytomegalovirus association was listed for about 180 TCR beta chains.

As to this clone: Antigen unknown.

From germline, CDR1 is SQVTM and CDR2 ANQGSEA. CDR3 length: 12 amino acids. The primer mix had 60 Vbeta and 13 Jbeta primers. Clones were sequenced by immunoSEQ multiplex PCR, and TCRdb holds only the in-frame ones, with some missing. Among under 200,000 clones listed, roughly 82% were seen once. The origin of this receptor is a man aged 45-60 years in good health and CMV-seropositive. Sequencing was carried out using PBMCs. V gene TRBV29-1 combines with J gene TRBJ2-5; a possible D gene is TRBD1 (6 bases). The last part of the DNA fits TRBJ2-7 better; the J call may be wrong. The CDR3 reads CSARHRAGEQYF. Written as DNA, the CDR3 is TGCAGCGCGAGGCACAGGGCTGGCGAGCAGTACTTC.